The next 26 T cell receptor beta chains were all read from a single sample in a study of blood T cell repertoires in COVID-19. TCRdb keeps only in-frame clones here, not all; method: immunoSEQ multiplex PCR. The table has a few hundred thousand clones, 86% seen once. The specimen sequenced was peripheral blood. Receptors were obtained from a woman in her seventies with COVID-19, enrolled during active disease.

The V gene is TRBV2, the J gene TRBJ2-5, with a tentative D call TRBD2 (5 bases). The length of the CDR3 is 16 residues. Trimming removed 5 bases from V and 1 base from J, with 17 bases in between. The germline CDR1 and CDR2 sequences are SNHLY and FYNNEI. DNA for the CDR3: TGTGCCAGCAGTTCTCCTGTAACTAGTCCCCAAGAGACCCAGTACTTC. Encoded protein: CASSSPVTSPQETQYF.

The chain links TRBV20-1 to TRBJ1-2, with 8 bases that match TRBD1. CDR3 length: 19 amino acids. Germline V gene sequence: CDR1 DFQATT, CDR2 SNEGSKA (reference sequence). The ends lost 3 bases at V and 7 bases at J; junction bases unmatched: 25. The CDR3 here is CSASYPQTDRGGISGGYTF. In DNA form, the CDR3 reads TGCAGTGCTAGTTACCCACAAACTGACAGGGGAGGGATTTCGGGTGGCTACACCTTC.

The chain combines TRBV15 with TRBJ1-2; D uncertain. V was trimmed by 5 bases and J by 6 bases, leaving 16 bases between them. Germline loops: CDR1 LNHNV, CDR2 YYDKDF (reference sequence). This CDR3 has 14 residues. The CDR3 nucleotides read TGTGCCACCAGCCGCGAGGGAGGGCCGCATGGCTACACCTTC. This sequence encodes CATSREGGPHGYTF.

The V call is TRBV6-6, the J call TRBJ1-3; 8 nucleotides agree with TRBD1. The junction had 7 bases not matched to a gene; V was cut back by 5 bases and J by 7 bases. Looked up from germline, CDR1 is MNHNY and CDR2 is SVGAGI (reference sequence). This CDR3 comprises 14 residues. This CDR3 is CASSTQGGKNTIYF. The CDR3 DNA sequence: TGTGCCAGCAGTACACAGGGGGGGAAGAACACCATATATTTT.

The chain employs TRBV5-6 and TRBJ2-5; D unclear. This CDR3 is built from 15 residues. The V gene's germline CDR1 is SGHDT and CDR2 YYEEEE. The V gene lost 2 bases and the J gene lost 5 bases, with 16 bases spanning the gap. The CDR3 coding sequence is TGTGCCAGCAGCTTCCGTAGTAGTCTCATGGAGACCCAGTACTTC. Amino acid sequence: CASSFRSSLMETQYF.

The chain carries TRBV6-1 and TRBJ1-2, with unresolved D. V shed 3 bases and J shed 6 bases, with 5 bases lying between them. The germline V gene has CDR1 MNHNS and CDR2 SASEGT. This CDR3 is built from 11 residues. The CDR3 DNA sequence: TGTGCCAGCAGTGACCCTGATGGCTACACCTTC. It is translated as CASSDPDGYTF.

The V call is TRBV27, the J call TRBJ2-7; D is perhaps TRBD1 (5 bases). CDR3 length: 15 amino acids. V lost 3 bases and J lost 4, with 16 bases in between. The V gene's germline CDR1 is MNHEY and CDR2 SMNVEV (reference sequence). The CDR3 DNA reads as TGTGCCAGCAGTTTTGGAAGGGGCGCCGGGTACGAGCAGTACTTC. Its translation: CASSFGRGAGYEQYF.

The genes are TRBV6-1 and TRBJ1-5, with unresolved D. The length of the CDR3 is 16 residues. Trimming took off 0 bases at V and 3 bases at J, with 12 bases between the two ends. The germline V gene has CDR1 MNHNS and CDR2 SASEGT. CDR3: CASSEARQVLNQPQHF. CDR3 sequence (DNA): TGTGCCAGCAGTGAAGCCCGGCAGGTTCTCAATCAGCCCCAGCATTTT.

The chain has TRBV29-1 and TRBJ2-5, with 13 bases that match TRBD2. CDR3 length equals 16 residues. The trim removed 7 bases at V and 1 base at J, leaving 9 bases unmatched. Germline V lookup: CDR1 SQVTM, CDR2 ANQGSEA. This CDR3 reads CSGGMGLAGLQETQYF. CDR3 nucleotides: TGCAGCGGGGGGATGGGACTAGCGGGGCTCCAAGAGACCCAGTACTTC.

The CDR3: CASSGGGRVYGYTF. The CDR3 coding sequence is TGCGCCAGCAGTGGGGGAGGGAGGGTCTATGGCTACACCTTC. The rearrangement links TRBV10-2 to TRBJ1-2, with D uncertain. The CDR3 runs to 14 residues. CDR1 and CDR2 from the germline V gene are WSHSY and SAAADI. The V and J ends lost 4 bases and 4 bases respectively, with 13 bases between them.

This chain uses TRBV27 with TRBJ1-3, with TRBD1 matching over 7 bases. The CDR3 runs 13 residues. Germline V gene sequence: CDR1 MNHEY, CDR2 SMNVEV (reference sequence). The V and J ends lost 7 bases and 4 bases, in that order; junction bases with no gene match: 4. The CDR3 loop is CASKGATGNTIYF. CDR3 sequence (DNA): TGTGCCAGCAAGGGGGCTACCGGAAACACCATATATTTT.

Of note for this clone: The junction shows a germline mismatch at one end, possibly a read error. The gene calls are TRBV10-3 and TRBJ1-1; D gene unclear. Germline CDR1 and CDR2: ENHRY and SYGVKD. This CDR3 comprises 13 residues. CDR3 in amino acids: CATSGSSVTEAFF. DNA for the CDR3: TGTGCCACCAGTGGGAGTAGCGTCACTGAAGCTTTCTTT.

The gene calls are TRBV5-1 and TRBJ1-5, with 7 nucleotides matching TRBD1. V was pared by 7 bases and J by 0 bases, with 19 bases of the junction left unmatched. CDR1 SGHRS and CDR2 YFSETQ come from the germline V gene. This CDR3 is built from 19 residues. The CDR3, as DNA: TGCGCCAGCGGTTTTTTCGATACAGGGGCCACTTATAGCAATCAGCCCCAGCATTTT. Protein product: CASGFFDTGATYSNQPQHF.

V is TRBV18 and J is TRBJ1-3, with a weak D call TRBD1 (6 bases). CDR3 size: 13 residues. The V and J ends lost 4 bases and 4 bases respectively, with 8 bases between them. Germline CDR1 is KGHSH and CDR2 is LQKENI. CDR3 in amino acids: CASSQGTGNTIYF. The CDR3 coding sequence is TGTGCCAGCTCACAGGGGACAGGAAACACCATATATTTT.

The chain joins TRBV6-5 to TRBJ2-7; no firm D call. The V and J ends lost 6 bases and 4 bases respectively, with 10 bases between them. Per germline, CDR1 MNHEY and CDR2 SVGAGI. The CDR3 has 12 amino acids. The CDR3 region is CASRARSYEQYF. CDR3 nucleotide sequence: TGTGCCAGCAGGGCACGATCTTACGAGCAGTACTTC.

This clone has a single count. The chain links TRBV9 to TRBJ2-3; a possible D gene is TRBD2 (5 bases). Germline V CDR1 and CDR2: SGDLS, YYNGEE. V gave up 0 bases and J gave up 5 bases, with 10 bases separating them. CDR3 length equals 14 residues. CDR3 residues: CASSVVGDRDTQYF. The CDR3 DNA is TGTGCCAGCAGCGTAGTCGGGGATAGAGATACGCAGTATTTT.

The chain combines TRBV6-5 with TRBJ2-1; 9 bases match TRBD1. Germline CDR1 MNHEY, CDR2 SVGAGI. The CDR3 is 14 residues long. V shed 6 bases and J 6 bases; nucleotides not matched to a gene: 6. CDR3 protein: CASRASGQGNEQFF. The DNA for the CDR3 is TGTGCCAGCAGGGCCTCGGGACAGGGCAATGAGCAGTTCTTC.

This chain links TRBV2 with TRBJ1-3, with D unresolved. Trimming removed 3 bases from V and 2 bases from J, with 11 bases in between. The V gene's germline CDR1 is SNHLY and CDR2 FYNNEI. The CDR3 length is 15 residues. The CDR3 region has the DNA TGTGCCAGCAGTGATTCGGGTTCTCCTGGAAACACCATATATTTT. Amino acid sequence: CASSDSGSPGNTIYF.

The chain has TRBV15 and TRBJ2-1; 8 nucleotides match TRBD1. Germline-derived CDR1 and CDR2 are LNHNV and YYDKDF (reference sequence). V shed 11 bases and J 5 bases; nucleotides not matched to a gene: 11. The CDR3 is 14 residues long. CDR3 sequence (DNA): TGTGCCGCCTCTGGGACAGGAATTAACAATGAGCAGTTCTTC. The encoded protein is CAASGTGINNEQFF.

This chain uses TRBV27 with TRBJ1-1; no clear D gene. Germline V gene data show CDR1 as MNHEY and CDR2 as SMNVEV (reference sequence). There are 12 residues in the CDR3. V lost 6 bases and J 5 bases, leaving 10 bases between the germline ends. CDR3 nucleotides: TGTGCCAGCAGCCCCTCGGGGACTGAAGCTTTCTTT. Translation: CASSPSGTEAFF.

The chain couples TRBV25-1 to TRBJ1-6, with D tentatively TRBD1 (6 bases). The germline V gene has CDR1 MGHDK and CDR2 SYGVNS. The CDR3 loop spans 16 amino acids. Trimming pared 6 bases from V and 6 bases from J, leaving 18 bases between. The CDR3 loop reads CASRTPGVGFNSPLHF. The CDR3 DNA is TGTGCCAGCAGGACCCCAGGGGTTGGTTTTAATTCACCCCTCCACTTT. Using reference TRBV25-1 and TRBJ1-6 for the parts outside the CDR3, the full variable domain is EADIYQTPRYLVIGTGKKITLECSQTMGHDKMYWYQQDPGMELHLIHYSYGVNSTEKGDLSSESTVSRIRTEHFPLTLESARPSHTSQYLCASRTPGVGFNSPLHFGNGTRLTVT.

This chain connects TRBV9 to TRBJ2-1, with D tentatively TRBD2 (5 bases). Germline-derived CDR1 and CDR2 are SGDLS and YYNGEE. The CDR3 is 14 residues long. V lost 0 bases, J lost 8 bases, and 12 bases lay in between. This CDR3 reads CASSVGLGGDEQFF. For the CDR3, the DNA is TGTGCCAGCAGCGTAGGTCTAGGAGGCGATGAGCAGTTCTTC.

The CDR3, as DNA: TGTGCCAGCAGCCGGGACCTCGGACAGGGCGGGACCCAGTACTTC. As protein: CASSRDLGQGGTQYF. The chain is built from TRBV5-4 and TRBJ2-5, with 8 bases identical to TRBD1. CDR1 and CDR2 from the germline V gene are SGHNT and YYREEE (reference sequence). The CDR3 totals 15 residues. The V gene end was trimmed by 4 bases and the J gene end by 7 bases; junction bases not matched to a gene: 12.

This chain joins TRBV5-1 and TRBJ1-1, with TRBD1 identical over 7 bases. Germline V gene data show CDR1 as SGHRS and CDR2 as YFSETQ. The CDR3 has 14 residues. V lost 4 bases, J lost 3 bases, and 6 bases stayed unmatched. CDR3 nucleotide sequence: TGCGCCAGCAGCCCACAGGGGTGGTACACTGAAGCTTTCTTT. Protein sequence: CASSPQGWYTEAFF.

V is TRBV28 and J is TRBJ2-1, with D perhaps TRBD1 (5 bases). V was trimmed by 5 bases and J by 6 bases, leaving 11 bases between them. CDR1 MDHEN and CDR2 SYDVKM come from the germline V gene. The CDR3 runs to 13 residues. For the CDR3, the DNA is TGTGCCAGCAGTCAAGGCAGGGCCAATGAGCAGTTCTTC. Encoded protein: CASSQGRANEQFF.

This rearrangement joins TRBV27 to TRBJ1-1; D gene ambiguous. V was trimmed by 3 bases and J by 3 bases, leaving 14 bases between them. The V gene's germline CDR1 is MNHEY and CDR2 SMNVEV (reference sequence). This CDR3 region has 15 residues. The CDR3, as DNA: TGTGCCAGCAGTTTGGACGGGGTCGAGGACACTGAAGCTTTCTTT. As protein: CASSLDGVEDTEAFF.